The 25 T cell receptor beta chains listed next were all sequenced from one sample in a study of T cells in Graves' hyperthyroidism and ophthalmopathy. The TCR beta CDR3 regions underwent amplification using RNA transcripts as the source. HTBI primers drove first-round RT-PCR of the TCR CDR3. TCRdb called the multiplex PCR reads again in MiXCR, with one record for every CDR3 protein. The data hold around 540,000 distinct CDR3 sequences, with about 16% observed a single time. The sequenced material came from blood. The receptors come from a woman aged 25 to 39 with Graves' ophthalmopathy.

Points on this clonotype: Just one base apart from a much larger clone, this may be a read error. The V call is TRBV7-6, the J call TRBJ1-1; TRBD1 is a possible D gene (6 bases). The V end was cut by 4 bases, the J end by 0 bases, with 12 bases between. Germline CDR1 reads SGHVS; CDR2 reads FNYEAQ. The CDR3 has 15 amino acids. CDR3: CASSSGQPLNTEAFF. CDR3 nucleotide sequence: TGTGCCAGCAGCTCAGGACAGCCTTTGAACACTGAAGCTTTCTTT.

The V and J genes are TRBV5-4 and TRBJ1-2; D not resolved. The germline gives CDR1 SGHNT, CDR2 YYREEE (reference sequence). The CDR3 extends over 14 amino acids. The V gene lost 4 bases and the J gene lost 5 bases, with 15 bases spanning the gap. CDR3 residues: CASSVGQARYGYTF. In nucleotides, the CDR3 is TGTGCCAGCAGCGTGGGCCAGGCCCGGTATGGCTACACCTTC.

At least ten counts were recorded for this clonotype. This rearrangement joins TRBV18 to TRBJ2-1; 11 positions agree with TRBD2. Germline V gene lookup returns CDR1 KGHSH and CDR2 LQKENI. V shed 3 bases and J 6 bases; nucleotides not matched to a gene: 4. CDR3 length: 15 amino acids. The CDR3 nucleotides read TGTGCCAGCTCACCGGTACTAGCGGGAGCCAATGAGCAGTTCTTC. Its protein product is CASSPVLAGANEQFF.

This clonotype came up a few times. The chain couples TRBV6-1 to TRBJ2-1, with 9 bases fitting TRBD2. This CDR3 has 15 amino acids. The V gene end was trimmed by 6 bases and the J gene end by 2 bases; junction bases not matched to a gene: 5. Germline CDR1 is MNHNS and CDR2 is SASEGT. CDR3 region: CASSPGLATYNEQFF. The DNA for the CDR3 is TGTGCCAGCAGCCCGGGACTAGCAACCTACAATGAGCAGTTCTTC.

The gene calls are TRBV28 and TRBJ2-7, with a tentative D call TRBD1 (6 bases). Germline V gene data show CDR1 as MDHEN and CDR2 as SYDVKM. V was clipped by 7 bases and J by 0 bases, with 16 bases between them. The CDR3 runs 15 residues. The CDR3: CASTPVSDSSYEQYF. DNA of the CDR3: TGTGCCAGCACCCCTGTTTCGGACAGCTCCTACGAGCAGTACTTC.

The V and J genes are TRBV6-1 and TRBJ2-1; D not resolved. Germline CDR1 MNHNS, CDR2 SASEGT. The CDR3 is 12 residues long. Trimming left V 7 bases short and J 5 bases short, with 9 bases between. CDR3 in amino acids: CASIQWNNEQFF. The CDR3 DNA reads TGTGCCAGCATCCAGTGGAACAATGAGCAGTTCTTC.

This clonotype was found many times. The chain joins TRBV20-1 to TRBJ1-2, with TRBD1 matching 8 bases. This CDR3 comprises 14 residues. V gave up 6 bases and J gave up 3 bases; unmatched junction bases: 9. Germline CDR1 DFQATT, CDR2 SNEGSKA (reference sequence). CDR3 residues: CSAEKTTGDYGYTF. CDR3 DNA sequence: TGCAGTGCGGAGAAGACGACAGGGGACTATGGCTACACCTTC.

This clonotype was seen a few times. The rearrangement links TRBV6-1 to TRBJ2-2, with D maybe TRBD2 (6 bases). The V end was cut by 6 bases, the J end by 2 bases, with 10 bases between. This CDR3 has 14 amino acids. The germline gives CDR1 MNHNS, CDR2 SASEGT. The CDR3 bases are TGTGCCAGCAGAAGCGGGTCAAACACCGGGGAGCTGTTTTTT. Its protein product is CASRSGSNTGELFF.

This clonotype was recorded many times. The chain employs TRBV6-5 and TRBJ2-5; a possible D gene is TRBD1 (5 bases). Deletions cut 0 bases from V and 4 bases from J, with 9 bases between. This CDR3 comprises 14 residues. Germline CDR1 MNHEY, CDR2 SVGAGI. The chain's CDR3 is CASSYSRVGETQYF. The CDR3 DNA reads TGTGCCAGCAGTTACTCCAGGGTGGGAGAGACCCAGTACTTC.

This clonotype was seen at least ten times. The rearrangement uses TRBV24-1 and TRBJ1-5; possible D gene TRBD1, 6 bases. This CDR3 is 16 amino acids long. V lost 4 bases, J lost 0 bases, and 12 bases lay in between. Germline values: CDR1 KGHDR, CDR2 SFDVKD. The CDR3 nucleotides read TGTGCCACCAGTGACCCGAGAGGGGGTAGCAATCAGCCCCAGCATTTT. Amino acids: CATSDPRGGSNQPQHF.

The chain links TRBV10-1 to TRBJ1-1; the match to TRBD1 covers 7 bases. The CDR3 is 15 residues long. J was trimmed by 0 bases and V by 2 bases; bases with no gene match: 3. The germline CDR1 and CDR2 sequences are WNHNN and SYGVQD (reference sequence). The CDR3 sequence: CASSEQGDLNTEAFF. The DNA of the CDR3 is TGCGCCAGCAGTGAGCAGGGGGATTTGAACACTGAAGCTTTCTTT.

This clonotype was seen ten or more times. The J gene is TRBJ1-1, the V gene TRBV18, with a tentative D call TRBD1 (5 bases). V was pared by 0 bases and J by 2 bases, with 10 bases between. The germline V gene has CDR1 KGHSH and CDR2 LQKENI. The CDR3 runs to 15 residues. CDR3 region: CASSPPGTRNTEAFF. The CDR3 DNA reads as TGTGCCAGCTCACCACCGGGGACGAGAAACACTGAAGCTTTCTTT.

This clonotype was seen only a few times. The junction differs from germline at one of its ends, possibly a read error. V usage is TRBV20-1 and J usage is TRBJ2-7, with 8 bases fitting TRBD1. The length of the CDR3 is 13 residues. Germline V gene data show CDR1 as DFQATT and CDR2 as SNEGSKA (reference sequence). The CDR3 nucleotides read TGCAGTGCCGACAGGGGTGCCTTCTACGAGCAGCACTTC. It translates to CSADRGAFYEQHF.

This chain links TRBV24-1 with TRBJ2-5, with D unclear. Looked up from germline, CDR1 is KGHDR and CDR2 is SFDVKD. Trimming left V 4 bases short and J 1 base short, with 12 bases between. This CDR3 region has 15 residues. Here the CDR3 DNA reads TGTGCCACCAGTGACCCTGACAATTCCCAAGAGACCCAGTACTTC. This codes for CATSDPDNSQETQYF.

This clonotype was recorded at least ten times. V usage is TRBV7-2 and J usage is TRBJ2-1, with TRBD2 matching 9 bases. The CDR3 runs 15 residues. The J segment lost 6 bases and the V segment lost 2 bases, leaving 5 bases of the junction unmatched. Germline V lookup: CDR1 SGHTA, CDR2 FQGNSA. The chain's CDR3 is CASSLPLAGINEQFF. Written as DNA, the CDR3 is TGTGCCAGCAGCTTACCGCTAGCGGGGATCAATGAGCAGTTCTTC.

The rearrangement uses TRBV20-1 and TRBJ2-1; D is ambiguous. The CDR3 loop spans 13 amino acids. Looked up from germline, CDR1 is DFQATT and CDR2 is SNEGSKA (reference sequence). Trimming left V 3 bases short and J 3 bases short, with 9 bases between. The chain's CDR3 is CSASPTLYNEQFF. The CDR3 DNA is TGCAGTGCTAGCCCGACTCTCTACAATGAGCAGTTCTTC.

This clonotype came up many times. As DNA, the CDR3 is TGTGCCAGCAGTCCCGCCTCTATGGACAGGGTGCATGGCTACACCTTC. It yields the protein CASSPASMDRVHGYTF. V and J are TRBV28 and TRBJ1-2; 8 bases match TRBD1. The CDR3 is made up of 16 amino acids. CDR1 and CDR2 (germline): MDHEN, SYDVKM. Germline trimming cut 5 bases from V and 6 bases from J; bases unmatched to any gene: 14.

There are a few counts of this clonotype. A read error may be the cause here, since a much bigger clone is one base away. The chain joins TRBV7-2 to TRBJ2-3; TRBD2 matches at 10 bases. The trim removed 5 bases at V and 4 bases at J, leaving 9 bases unmatched. Germline V lookup: CDR1 SGHTA, CDR2 FQGNSA. The CDR3 runs to 16 residues. This CDR3 reads CASSKGTSGNADTQYF. CDR3 DNA: TGTGCCAGCAGCAAAGGTACTAGCGGGAATGCAGATACGCAGTATTTT.

The gene calls are TRBV19 and TRBJ2-4; 9 bases align to TRBD1. From germline, CDR1 is LNHDA and CDR2 SQIVND (reference sequence). With 8 bases clipped from V and 3 bases from J, the junction kept 14 bases outside the gene matches. The CDR3 contains 17 residues. The CDR3 coding sequence is TGTGCCAGTCGTACCCTTGGACAGGGGAAAAACAAAAACATTCAGTACTTC. Translation gives CASRTLGQGKNKNIQYF.

The gene calls are TRBV20-1 and TRBJ1-6; 8 bases match TRBD1. The CDR3 runs to 14 residues. Germline V gene data show CDR1 as DFQATT and CDR2 as SNEGSKA (reference sequence). V shed 6 bases, J shed 7 bases, and the junction held 8 bases outside the gene matches. In DNA, the CDR3 is TGCAGTGCAGTAAGACAGGGGAGGAATTCACCCCTCCACTTT. This codes for CSAVRQGRNSPLHF.

In its sample, this clonotype was seen many times. This chain connects TRBV28 to TRBJ2-1; D gene uncertain. Trimming took off 2 bases at V and 9 bases at J, with 5 bases between the two ends. The CDR3 loop spans 11 amino acids. Germline V CDR1 and CDR2: MDHEN, SYDVKM. CDR3 DNA sequence: TGTGCCAGCAGTTTAATTGGTGAGCAGTTCTTC. Amino acid sequence: CASSLIGEQFF.

This clonotype has a count of ten or more. The J gene is TRBJ1-1, the V gene TRBV18; D uncertain. Germline-derived CDR1 and CDR2 are KGHSH and LQKENI. The CDR3 is 14 amino acids. With 1 base removed from V and 0 bases from J, the gap between germline ends came to 6 bases. The DNA for the CDR3 is TGTGCCAGCTCACCACAGGAGATGAACACTGAAGCTTTCTTT. Residues: CASSPQEMNTEAFF. The full variable domain, rest sourced from reference TRBV18 and TRBJ1-1, is NAGVMQNPRHLVRRRGQEARLRCSPMKGHSHVYWYRQLPEEGLKFMVYLQKENIIDESGMPKERFSAEFPKEGPSILRIQQVVRGDSAAYFCASSPQEMNTEAFFGQGTRLTVV.

This clonotype has only a few counts. This chain uses TRBV4-3 with TRBJ2-1, with D possibly being TRBD1 (5 bases). Trimming left V 3 bases short and J 3 bases short, with 9 bases between. The CDR3 is made up of 14 amino acids. From germline, CDR1 is LGHNA and CDR2 YSLEER. The CDR3 here is CASSQSTGYNEQFF. The CDR3 DNA sequence: TGCGCCAGCAGCCAGAGCACAGGCTACAATGAGCAGTTCTTC.

The count of this clonotype is one. V usage is TRBV27 and J usage is TRBJ1-5; no clear D gene. CDR3 length equals 17 residues. The germline gives CDR1 MNHEY, CDR2 SMNVEV (reference sequence). Trimming stripped 5 bases from V and 4 bases from J, with 21 bases between. The CDR3 nucleotides are TGTGCCAGCAGTCCCCGACTAGGCTTCGGGGATAATCAGCCCCAGCATTTT. Its protein product is CASSPRLGFGDNQPQHF.

This clonotype was recorded at least ten times. The rearrangement links TRBV30 to TRBJ2-7; a possible D gene is TRBD2 (6 bases). With 1 base removed from V and 3 bases from J, the gap between germline ends came to 10 bases. CDR3 size: 13 residues. The germline gives CDR1 GTSNPN, CDR2 SVGIG (reference sequence). The CDR3 loop is CAWSEGTLYEQYF. The CDR3 DNA reads as TGTGCCTGGAGTGAGGGGACTCTCTACGAGCAGTACTTC.